This TCR beta chain is drawn from a study of tumor and adjacent non-tumor tissue in lung cancer. Notes on this clonotype: One end of the junction fails to match germline, which may point to a read error.

This sample's RNA came from whole unsorted tissue. The normal lung tissue was taken more than 3 cm from the tumor edge. The library came from three nested PCR rounds adapted from ARM-PCR protocols. Via MiXCR, TCRdb re-called the multiplex PCR reads, giving one row per CDR3 protein. The sample comprises 60,000 to 70,000 distinct CDR3 sequences, 75% to 85% of which are singletons, and around 45% rests with the top ten. CDR3 length: 15 amino acids. CDR1 is ENHRY and CDR2 is SYGVKD in the germline V gene. The receptor was isolated from a man between 60 and 75 years old with non-small cell lung cancer. V is TRBV10-3 and J is TRBJ2-3; perhaps TRBD2 as D (6 bases). The sequenced sample consisted of distant non-tumor lung tissue. The CDR3 DNA sequence: TGTGCCATCAGGGAAGTGGAGGGCTCCCCAGATGCGCAGTATTTT. It yields the protein CAIREVEGSPDAQYF.